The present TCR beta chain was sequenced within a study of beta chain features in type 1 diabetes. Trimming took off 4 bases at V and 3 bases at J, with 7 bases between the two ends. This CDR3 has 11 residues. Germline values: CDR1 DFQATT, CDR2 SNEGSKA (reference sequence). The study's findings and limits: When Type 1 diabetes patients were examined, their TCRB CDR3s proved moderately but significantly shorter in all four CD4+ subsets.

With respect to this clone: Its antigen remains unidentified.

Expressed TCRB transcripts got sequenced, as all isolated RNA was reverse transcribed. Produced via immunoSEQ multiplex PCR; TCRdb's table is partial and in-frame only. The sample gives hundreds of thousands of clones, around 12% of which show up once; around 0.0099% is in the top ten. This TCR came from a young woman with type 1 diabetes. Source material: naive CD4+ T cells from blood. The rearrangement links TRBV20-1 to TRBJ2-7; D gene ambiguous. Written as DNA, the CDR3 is TGCAGTGCTATCGGGTTCTACGAGCAGTACTTC. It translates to CSAIGFYEQYF.